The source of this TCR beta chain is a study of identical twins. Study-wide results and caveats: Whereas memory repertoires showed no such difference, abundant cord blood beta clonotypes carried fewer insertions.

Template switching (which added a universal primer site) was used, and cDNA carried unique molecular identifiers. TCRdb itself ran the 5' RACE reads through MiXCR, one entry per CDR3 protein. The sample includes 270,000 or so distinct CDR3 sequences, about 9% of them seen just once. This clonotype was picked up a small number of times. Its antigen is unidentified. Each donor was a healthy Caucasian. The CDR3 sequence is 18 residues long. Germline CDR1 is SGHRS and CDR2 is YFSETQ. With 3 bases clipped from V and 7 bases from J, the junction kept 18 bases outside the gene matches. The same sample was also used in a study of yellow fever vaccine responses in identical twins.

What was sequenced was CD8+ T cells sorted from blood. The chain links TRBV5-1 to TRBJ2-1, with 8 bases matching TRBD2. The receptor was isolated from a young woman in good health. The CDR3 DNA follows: TGCGCCAGCAGCTACCGGTTGGGGGGCGGGACTAGAGAAAATGAGCAGTTCTTC. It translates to CASSYRLGGGTRENEQFF.